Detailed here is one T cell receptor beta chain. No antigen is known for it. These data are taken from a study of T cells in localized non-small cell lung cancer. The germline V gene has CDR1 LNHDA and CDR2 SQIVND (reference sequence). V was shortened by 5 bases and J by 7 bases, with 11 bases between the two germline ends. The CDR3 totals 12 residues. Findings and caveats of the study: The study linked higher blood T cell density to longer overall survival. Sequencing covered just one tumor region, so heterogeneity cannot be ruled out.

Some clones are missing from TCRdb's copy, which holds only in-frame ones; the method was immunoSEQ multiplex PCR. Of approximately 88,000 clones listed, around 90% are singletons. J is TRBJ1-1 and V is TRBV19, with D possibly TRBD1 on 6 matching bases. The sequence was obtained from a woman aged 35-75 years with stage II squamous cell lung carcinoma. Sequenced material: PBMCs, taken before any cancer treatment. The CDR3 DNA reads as TGTGCCAGTAGTCCAGGGGTTAGTGAAGCTTTCTTT. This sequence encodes CASSPGVSEAFF.